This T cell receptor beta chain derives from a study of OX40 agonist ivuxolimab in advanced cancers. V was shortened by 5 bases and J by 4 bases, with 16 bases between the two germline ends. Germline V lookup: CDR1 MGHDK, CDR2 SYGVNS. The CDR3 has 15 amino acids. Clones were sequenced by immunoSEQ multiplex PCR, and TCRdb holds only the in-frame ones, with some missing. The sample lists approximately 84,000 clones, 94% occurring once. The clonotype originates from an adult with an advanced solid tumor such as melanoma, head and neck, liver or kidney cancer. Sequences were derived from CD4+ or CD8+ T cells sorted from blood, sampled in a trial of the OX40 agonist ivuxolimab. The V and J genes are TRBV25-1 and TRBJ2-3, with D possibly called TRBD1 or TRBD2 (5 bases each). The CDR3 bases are TGTGCCAGCAGTAAATGGGACCGTGGAGCAGATACGCAGTATTTT. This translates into CASSKWDRGADTQYF. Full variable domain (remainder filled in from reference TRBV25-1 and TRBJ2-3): EADIYQTPRYLVIGTGKKITLECSQTMGHDKMYWYQQDPGMELHLIHYSYGVNSTEKGDLSSESTVSRIRTEHFPLTLESARPSHTSQYLCASSKWDRGADTQYFGPGTRLTVL.